This TCR beta chain was recorded in a study of blood T cells in healthy people across ages (dated by TCRdb to the mid-2010s). Study-level background: Template switching captured roughly one uniquely barcoded TCR beta cDNA molecule per two T cells in model experiments. Two additional independent replicas of 1 million unique cDNA reads from the same blood draw were analyzed for two donors (one aged 18 to 30 and one aged 80 or older). To avoid experimental bias, donors of different ages were randomly spread across the sequencing lanes. The donors were divided into four age groups: young (average around 16 years), middle-aged (approximately 39), aged (about 61) and long-lived (around 80). The study measured age-related changes in TCR beta repertoire diversity using deep sequencing normalized with unique cDNA molecular identifiers.

What the research found in general, with its limitations: Since profiling was done on bulk unsorted PBMCs, naive and antigen-experienced compartments could not be conclusively compared. Compared with the aged group, more naive CD4+ T cells, fewer expanded clones and increased TCR diversity were shown by the long-lived group, suggesting age selection. Estimates of total diversity based on one million sequenced T cells were regarded as lower bounds and as underestimates. Donor CMV infection status was unknown, potentially confounding age-related changes in expanded clonotypes. As age increased, observed TCR beta diversity per million T cells dropped in a roughly linear way, and a significant reduction was already evident by age about 36. A strong correlation was found between observed TCR beta diversity and the percentage of naive T cells measured by flow cytometry.

The library came from 5' RACE. The reads were generated on an Illumina HiSeq 2500. A second roughly 6 to 12 cycle PCR used a sample-barcoded 5' primer and a J-beta primer mix. A unique molecular identifier was introduced onto each TCR beta cDNA molecule by a template-switch 5' adaptor carrying 12 random nucleotides. At least 3 million CDR3-containing paired-end reads were obtained from each sample. All of the RNA was converted into first-strand cDNA using the Mint cDNA synthesis kit, with a TRBC-specific oligonucleotide serving as the primer. Following uracil-DNA glycosylase treatment, a first 18-cycle PCR with universal primers M1SS and BC2_uni_R was performed on all cDNA. Regarding the original processing steps: Normalization of each sample was performed by random selection of 1 million high-quality reads, each carrying a distinct molecular identifier. Instead of being binned into consensus sequences, reads with shared molecular identifiers were discarded. MiTCR, run with a Q25 quality threshold and the strictest error-elimination algorithm, handled CDR3 identification, clonotype clustering and error correction. A nonparametric unseen species model with Euler transformation was used to estimate lower-bound total TCR beta diversity. The public reads were reanalyzed by TCRdb: fastp trimming at Q25, MiXCR alignment, in-frame beta chains only. CDR3 protein sequences are deduplicated, and each keeps its most common genes and DNA. TCRdb, not the authors, supplied the V and J calls. For this sample there are about 1,600,000 distinct CDR3 sequences; roughly 40% appear just once. Clones ranked in the top ten supply 6.5% to 10% of the sample.

The donors were 40 or so Caucasian individuals from Russia, aged roughly 6 to 90 years, who were systemically healthy. Each donor gave approximately 9.3 milliliters of peripheral blood, collected into EDTA-treated Vacutainer tubes. Ficoll-Paque density-gradient centrifugation was used to isolate PBMCs, with at least 7 million per sample. Trizol reagent was used to extract total RNA from the PBMCs, yielding at least 6 micrograms per sample. The percentages of naive CD45RAhigh/CD27high T cells were determined by flow cytometry on a PBMC aliquot from every donor. The CDR3 goes from the cysteine to the phenylalanine over 16 residues. The only DNA kept is the CDR3, 48 bases in frame from the first base. The germline V gene yields SGHRS for CDR1 and YFSETQ for CDR2. Worth noting for this clonotype: Its recognized antigen is unknown. A read error may produce the germline difference seen at one junction end.

This sequence uses TRBV5-1 and TRBJ1-2; the D gene cannot be named for sure. Sequenced: blood. The TCR originated in a woman aged 18-29 years in good health. The CDR3 region: CVSILEETEWDYGYTF. The DNA is as follows: TGCGTCAGCATCTTGGAGGAGACGGAGTGGGACTATGGCTACACCTTC.